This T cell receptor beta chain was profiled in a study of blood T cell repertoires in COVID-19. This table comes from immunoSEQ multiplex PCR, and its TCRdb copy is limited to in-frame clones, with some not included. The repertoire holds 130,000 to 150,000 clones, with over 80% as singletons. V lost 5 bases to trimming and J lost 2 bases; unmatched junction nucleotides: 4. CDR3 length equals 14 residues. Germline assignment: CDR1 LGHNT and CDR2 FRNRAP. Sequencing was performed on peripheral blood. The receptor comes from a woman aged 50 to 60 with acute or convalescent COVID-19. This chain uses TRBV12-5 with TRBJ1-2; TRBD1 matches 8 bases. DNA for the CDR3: TGTGCTAGTGGTCAGGACAGGGCAAACTATGGCTACACCTTC. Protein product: CASGQDRANYGYTF.